The 23 T cell receptor beta chains reported below all come from one sample, sequenced in a study of blood T cells in healthy people across ages (dated by TCRdb to the mid-2010s). The method behind the library was 5' RACE. Sequencing was carried out with an Illumina HiSeq 2500. The second PCR ran for about 6 to 11 cycles and used a J-beta primer mix along with a sample-barcoded 5' primer. TCRdb took the public reads, trimmed them with fastp at Q25, ran MiXCR for clone calling and kept in-frame beta chains. Entries are consolidated by CDR3 protein sequence, retaining the most common genes and DNA. This sample is represented by around 1,700,000 distinct CDR3 sequences; under 30% of them were singletons. Roughly 8.2% of the sample comes from the top ten. Sequencing input: blood. The source is a woman in her twenties or thirties in good health.

This chain joins TRBV7-2 and TRBJ1-1; D unresolved. Germline CDR1 SGHTA, CDR2 FQGNSA. The CDR3 covers 14 residues. The V end was cut by 6 bases, the J end by 3 bases, with 14 bases between. The CDR3 DNA reads as TGTGCCAGCAGGGCGGGGAGTCGGGACACTGAAGCTTTCTTT. Translation gives CASRAGSRDTEAFF.

In its sample, this clonotype was seen a few times. One end of the junction varies from germline; a read error may be responsible. This chain connects TRBV5-1 to TRBJ2-5; 7 bases align to TRBD2. CDR3 length: 15 residues. Germline values: CDR1 SGHRS, CDR2 YFSETQ. The CDR3 nucleotides are TGCGCCAGCAGCTTAGAAGGACTAGAACAAGAGACCCGGTACTTC. It specifies CASSLEGLEQETRYF.

V gene TRBV29-1 combines with J gene TRBJ1-2, with 7 bases fitting TRBD1. This CDR3 has 13 residues. The germline gives CDR1 SQVTM, CDR2 ANQGSEA. After removal of 7 bases from V and 6 bases from J, the junction contained 11 bases not matched to a gene. The CDR3 loop is CSERTGSFDGYTF. CDR3 bases: TGCAGCGAGCGGACAGGAAGTTTCGATGGCTACACCTTC.

This clonotype was observed a single time. The chain couples TRBV28 to TRBJ2-7; TRBD1 is a possible D gene (6 bases). Judging by the DNA end, TRBJ2-5 fits better; the J call may be wrong. Germline loops: CDR1 MDHEN, CDR2 SYDVKM. The CDR3 covers 14 residues. The CDR3 DNA is TGTGCCAGCAGCAAAATCACAGGGTTGGAGACCCAGTACTTC. It is translated as CASSKITGLETQYF.

In this sample, this clonotype turned up many times. V and J are TRBV15 and TRBJ2-7; 8 positions agree with TRBD1. This CDR3 comprises 14 residues. Germline V gene sequence: CDR1 LNHNV, CDR2 YYDKDF (reference sequence). With V trimmed by 5 bases and J by 5 bases, 8 bases remained unmatched. The DNA for the CDR3 is TGTGCCACCAGCCCGGACAGGGTGAACCACGAGCAGTACTTC. Translating it yields CATSPDRVNHEQYF.

The chain uses TRBV3-1 and TRBJ2-1; 15 bases line up with TRBD2. The CDR3 has 17 amino acids. V lost 4 bases to trimming and J lost 8 bases; unmatched junction nucleotides: 9. CDR1 is LGHDT, CDR2 YNNKEL, per germline (reference sequence). The DNA for the CDR3 is TGTGCCAGCAGCCTCCGGACTAGCGGGGGGGTAGGGTATGAGCAGTTCTTC. Its protein is CASSLRTSGGVGYEQFF.

The genes are TRBV7-2 and TRBJ2-3; 11 nucleotides match TRBD2. There are 15 residues in the CDR3. V shed 11 bases, J shed 3 bases, and the junction held 10 bases outside the gene matches. Germline values: CDR1 SGHTA, CDR2 FQGNSA. The CDR3 coding sequence is TGTGCCGGACTAACTAGCGGGAGTTTGACAGATACGCAGTATTTT. Amino acid sequence: CAGLTSGSLTDTQYF.

The chain employs TRBV7-2 and TRBJ2-1, with D tentatively TRBD1 (8 bases). V shed 5 bases and J shed 9 bases, with 32 bases lying between them. Germline V gene sequence: CDR1 SGHTA, CDR2 FQGNSA. The CDR3 spans 19 residues. The CDR3 here is CASSPQGVLAVGPRGEQFF. The CDR3, as DNA: TGTGCCAGCAGCCCACAGGGGGTCCTAGCGGTAGGACCTAGGGGTGAGCAGTTCTTC.

The rearrangement links TRBV28 to TRBJ2-4; the D gene is possibly TRBD2 (7 bases). There are 15 residues in the CDR3. Trimming took 4 bases from V and 3 from J, leaving 13 bases between them. Germline loops: CDR1 MDHEN, CDR2 SYDVKM. The CDR3, as DNA: TGTGCCAGCAGTTCCGGGGGGACAATCAAAAACATTCAGTACTTC. Its protein product is CASSSGGTIKNIQYF.

This clonotype was counted a few times. The chain recombines TRBV29-1 with TRBJ1-1; no firm D call. Trimming pared 0 bases from V and 3 bases from J, leaving 5 bases between. Germline V gene sequence: CDR1 SQVTM, CDR2 ANQGSEA. The CDR3 contains 12 residues. The CDR3 DNA reads as TGCAGCGTTGAAGATAAGGACACTGAAGCTTTCTTT. Its protein is CSVEDKDTEAFF.

This rearrangement joins TRBV12-3 or TRBV12-4 to TRBJ2-7; 11 positions match TRBD2. The CDR3 extends over 15 amino acids. V trimming: 6 bases; J trimming: 6 bases; junction bases outside the gene matches: 10. The CDR3 is CASRSGLAGGSEQYF. CDR3 nucleotide sequence: TGTGCCAGCAGGTCAGGTTTAGCGGGAGGGTCCGAGCAGTACTTC.

The chain combines TRBV12-3 or TRBV12-4 with TRBJ2-5; D remains unclear. The CDR3 runs 14 residues. Trimming left V 5 bases short and J 9 bases short, with 19 bases between. CDR3 sequence: CASSPRFGDGPQYF. CDR3 nucleotide sequence: TGTGCCAGCAGTCCGAGGTTCGGAGACGGACCCCAGTACTTC.

In its sample, this clonotype was seen a few times. The chain combines TRBV7-9 with TRBJ2-7; TRBD2 matches 14 bases. CDR1 and CDR2 (germline): SEHNR, FQNEAQ (reference sequence). The CDR3 consists of 17 residues. After removal of 5 bases from V and 6 bases from J, the junction contained 12 bases not matched to a gene. The CDR3 bases are TGTGCCAGCAGCCTGGGACTAGCGGGGGCCCTGATGGGCGAGCAGTACTTC. Its translation: CASSLGLAGALMGEQYF.

This clonotype has more than one count but fewer than ten. The chain uses TRBV7-9 and TRBJ2-3; tentatively, D is TRBD2 (5 bases). CDR3 length: 15 amino acids. Germline V gene data show CDR1 as SEHNR and CDR2 as FQNEAQ (reference sequence). V lost 3 bases and J lost 0, with 10 bases in between. CDR3 nucleotide sequence: TGTGCCAGCAGCTTGGTGTCGGGGAGCACAGATACGCAGTATTTT. Translation: CASSLVSGSTDTQYF.

V and J are TRBV20-1 and TRBJ1-2; tentative D call: TRBD1 (6 bases). The germline V and J ends were trimmed by 2 bases and 5 bases, with 18 bases remaining between them. Germline CDR1 is DFQATT and CDR2 is SNEGSKA (reference sequence). The CDR3 runs to 15 residues. The CDR3 DNA follows: TGCAGTGCTAGAAAGGGGACAACCGGGGAATATGGCTACACCTTC. Translation: CSARKGTTGEYGYTF.

This clonotype has at least ten counts. This sequence joins TRBV5-1 and TRBJ2-3; TRBD2 agrees at 12 bases. CDR3 size: 16 residues. Germline V gene lookup returns CDR1 SGHRS and CDR2 YFSETQ. The trim removed 4 bases at V and 6 bases at J, leaving 9 bases unmatched. The CDR3 loop reads CASSGLTSGGTDTQYF. The CDR3 DNA follows: TGCGCCAGCAGCGGACTGACTAGCGGGGGTACCGATACGCAGTATTTT.

This clonotype was observed a few times. The chain joins TRBV27 to TRBJ2-1; 7 bases are a match to TRBD2. CDR3 length: 15 amino acids. The V gene end was trimmed by 2 bases and the J gene end by 6 bases; junction bases not matched to a gene: 7. Germline V lookup: CDR1 MNHEY, CDR2 SMNVEV (reference sequence). CDR3 residues: CASSLGGRRGNEQFF. For the CDR3, the DNA is TGTGCCAGCAGTTTAGGCGGGAGAAGGGGCAATGAGCAGTTCTTC.

The chain joins TRBV7-2 to TRBJ2-1, with 8 bases aligning to TRBD2. The junction had 10 bases not matched to a gene; V was cut back by 2 bases and J by 7 bases. Germline V gives CDR1 SGHTA, CDR2 FQGNSA. This CDR3 has 16 residues. The CDR3 DNA is TGTGCCAGCAGCTTACAATCGGGGGGGACGTGGAATGAGCAGTTCTTC. Encoded protein: CASSLQSGGTWNEQFF.

In its sample, this clonotype was seen a few times. This sequence joins TRBV20-1 and TRBJ2-3, with 11 nucleotides matching TRBD2. Germline V gene sequence: CDR1 DFQATT, CDR2 SNEGSKA (reference sequence). CDR3 length: 15 residues. J gave up 3 bases and V 0 bases, and 2 bases lay outside the gene matches. The CDR3 protein is CSARDPSGGTDTQYF. In DNA, the CDR3 is TGCAGTGCTAGAGATCCTAGCGGGGGGACAGATACGCAGTATTTT.

This clonotype was counted between two and nine times. V gene TRBV18 combines with J gene TRBJ2-1; D tentatively reads TRBD1 or TRBD2 (5 bases each). This CDR3 has 16 residues. Looked up from germline, CDR1 is KGHSH and CDR2 is LQKENI. The V and J ends lost 2 bases and 5 bases respectively, with 16 bases between them. In DNA form, the CDR3 reads TGTGCCAGCTCACCAGCACAGGTTGGAGGTCACAATGAGCAGTTCTTC. Protein: CASSPAQVGGHNEQFF.

This clonotype was observed a handful of times. The rearrangement joins TRBV3-1 to TRBJ2-1, with 8 bases lining up with TRBD2. The CDR3 is 12 amino acids. Germline CDR1 and CDR2: LGHDT and YNNKEL (reference sequence). With V trimmed by 6 bases and J by 13 bases, 8 bases remained unmatched. As DNA, the CDR3 is TGTGCCAGCAGGGGGGCCGGGGGGGCCCAGTTCTTC. Encoded protein: CASRGAGGAQFF.

This chain connects TRBV20-1 to TRBJ1-1, with D maybe TRBD1 (5 bases). The CDR3 length is 11 residues. Germline V gives CDR1 DFQATT, CDR2 SNEGSKA (reference sequence). Trimming stripped 3 bases from V and 6 bases from J, with 8 bases between. CDR3 bases: TGCAGTGCTAGTCCGGGGGCTGAAGCTTTCTTT. It encodes CSASPGAEAFF.

The J gene is TRBJ2-5, the V gene TRBV9, with D tentatively TRBD1 (6 bases). The CDR3 spans 15 residues. The V end lost 0 bases, the J end lost 2 bases, and 11 bases lay between the germline ends. CDR1 and CDR2 (germline): SGDLS, YYNGEE. The CDR3 sequence is CASSVAPRGQETQYF. CDR3 nucleotide sequence: TGTGCCAGCAGCGTAGCTCCCAGGGGTCAAGAGACCCAGTACTTC.